The 18 T cell receptor beta chains below all came from one sample that was sequenced in a study of blood T cell repertoires in COVID-19. Assay used: immunoSEQ multiplex PCR; TCRdb lists only in-frame clones, some missing. Among approximately 150,000 clones listed, roughly 87% were seen once. Sequenced sample: peripheral blood. These receptors were taken from a woman between 45 and 65 years old with acute or convalescent COVID-19.

The chain couples TRBV18 to TRBJ1-2; TRBD1 matches 11 bases. This CDR3 spans 15 amino acids. Germline assignment: CDR1 KGHSH and CDR2 LQKENI. After removal of 5 bases from V and 6 bases from J, the junction contained 8 bases not matched to a gene. The CDR3 sequence is CASSSSGTGGHGYTF. The DNA of the CDR3 is TGTGCCAGCTCATCCTCCGGGACAGGGGGTCATGGCTACACCTTC.

The chain uses TRBV11-2 and TRBJ2-1; no definite D call. The CDR3 has 16 residues. The V gene lost 1 base and the J gene lost 0 bases, with 10 bases spanning the gap. Germline V lookup: CDR1 SGHAT, CDR2 FQNNGV. CDR3 sequence: CASSLVAENSYNEQFF. The CDR3 coding sequence is TGTGCCAGCAGCTTAGTGGCGGAAAACTCCTACAATGAGCAGTTCTTC.

This rearrangement joins TRBV12-5 to TRBJ1-4, with TRBD1 matching 8 bases. Germline loops: CDR1 LGHNT, CDR2 FRNRAP. V was pared by 3 bases and J by 4 bases, with 1 base of the junction left unmatched. CDR3 size: 14 residues. CDR3 amino acids: CASGLQGVNEKLFF. The CDR3 DNA is TGTGCTAGTGGTTTACAGGGGGTTAATGAAAAACTGTTTTTT.

The rearrangement uses TRBV6-5 and TRBJ2-3; tentative D call: TRBD2 (6 bases). V was shortened by 0 bases and J by 6 bases, with 16 bases between the two germline ends. CDR1 and CDR2 (germline): MNHEY, SVGAGI. This CDR3 contains 16 residues. The CDR3 nucleotides are TGTGCCAGCAGTTACTCGACGCGGGGTGAGGGGGATACGCAGTATTTT. This translates into CASSYSTRGEGDTQYF.

This clone was seen a handful of times. This chain uses TRBV24-1 with TRBJ1-5, with D unresolved. Trimming took off 7 bases at V and 2 bases at J, with 14 bases between the two ends. CDR3 length: 15 residues. Germline lookup yields CDR1 KGHDR and CDR2 SFDVKD. CDR3 amino acids: CATSNWRAGNQPQHF. The CDR3 DNA is TGTGCCACCAGCAACTGGAGGGCGGGCAATCAGCCCCAGCATTTT.

On this clone itself: The junction departs from germline at one end; a sequencing error may be responsible. The V gene is TRBV5-1, the J gene TRBJ1-3; 9 bases fit TRBD1. This CDR3 comprises 13 residues. Germline V gene data show CDR1 as SGHRS and CDR2 as YFSETQ. Here the CDR3 DNA reads TGCGCCAGCAGCTTGGGTGGACAGGGGAGTATGGATTTT. It is translated as CASSLGGQGSMDF.

This clone was seen a handful of times. This chain connects TRBV4-1 to TRBJ1-6; D not resolved. The V end lost 0 bases, the J end lost 12 bases, and 9 bases lay between the germline ends. The CDR3 spans 13 residues. CDR1 is MGHRA and CDR2 is YSYEKL in the germline V gene. Written as DNA, the CDR3 is TGCGCCAGCAGCCAAGATCGCGGCTTACCCCTCCACTTT. Residues: CASSQDRGLPLHF.

The V call is TRBV21-1, the J call TRBJ1-1; the DNA was not used to check the table's D call, TRBD1. TRBV21-1 is classified as a pseudogene. This CDR3 comprises 15 residues. The CDR3 protein is CASSQVQAANTEAFF. In DNA form, the CDR3 reads TGTGCCAGCAGCCAGGTACAGGCAGCGAACACTGAAGCTTTCTTT.

The genes are TRBV3-1 (or the pseudogene TRBV3-2) and TRBJ1-6; D not resolved. The CDR3 is 15 amino acids. CDR1 is LGHDT, CDR2 YNNKEL, per germline (reference sequence). V lost 1 base and J lost 7, with 11 bases in between. CDR3 sequence reads: CASSQGSGGNSPLHF. CDR3 nucleotides: TGTGCCAGCAGCCAAGGTTCAGGTGGCAATTCACCCCTCCACTTT.

J is TRBJ1-6 and V is TRBV6-5, with 10 positions matching TRBD1. Germline V gives CDR1 MNHEY, CDR2 SVGAGI. With 6 bases clipped from V and 9 bases from J, the junction kept 5 bases outside the gene matches. The CDR3 covers 14 residues. CDR3 in amino acids: CASSSGTGASPLHF. The CDR3 DNA reads TGTGCCAGCAGCTCCGGGACAGGGGCTTCACCCCTCCACTTT.

V is TRBV30 and J is TRBJ2-3; 11 positions match TRBD1. V trimming: 5 bases; J trimming: 5 bases; junction bases outside the gene matches: 6. The CDR3 is 14 residues long. Germline V gene lookup returns CDR1 GTSNPN and CDR2 SVGIG (reference sequence). In DNA form, the CDR3 reads TGTGCCTGGGACGGACAGGGGGCCGGAGATACGCAGTATTTT. Protein product: CAWDGQGAGDTQYF.

The V and J genes are TRBV7-9 and TRBJ1-2, with 8 bases fitting TRBD1. V shed 1 base, J shed 6 bases, and the junction held 4 bases outside the gene matches. The CDR3 contains 14 residues. Germline values: CDR1 SEHNR, CDR2 FQNEAQ (reference sequence). The CDR3 sequence is CASSLEQGANGYTF. The CDR3, as DNA: TGTGCCAGCAGCTTAGAGCAGGGGGCCAATGGCTACACCTTC.

This clone showed up just a few times. The rearrangement links TRBV19 to TRBJ2-1, with a possible D match to TRBD2 (6 bases). CDR1 LNHDA and CDR2 SQIVND come from the germline V gene (reference sequence). This CDR3 region has 13 residues. Between the trimmed V and J ends, which lost 2 bases and 5 bases, there was a span of 7 bases. This chain's CDR3 is CASSIRLDNEQFF. The DNA of the CDR3 is TGTGCCAGTAGTATAAGACTAGACAATGAGCAGTTCTTC.

As DNA, the CDR3 is TGCAGTGCTAGTACAAGTACCTACGAGCAGTACTTC. Translated: CSASTSTYEQYF. The chain combines TRBV20-1 with TRBJ2-7, with no clear D. V was pared by 3 bases and J by 2 bases, with 8 bases between. Looked up from germline, CDR1 is DFQATT and CDR2 is SNEGSKA (reference sequence). This CDR3 spans 12 amino acids.

J is TRBJ2-5 and V is TRBV5-1; 10 positions match TRBD1. Germline-derived CDR1 and CDR2 are SGHRS and YFSETQ. This CDR3 spans 16 amino acids. V trimming: 1 base; J trimming: 4 bases; junction bases outside the gene matches: 7. CDR3 DNA: TGCGCCAGCAGCTTGATGGCGGGACAGGGGACAGAGACCCAGTACTTC. It codes for CASSLMAGQGTETQYF.

The genes are TRBV27 and TRBJ1-2, with TRBD1 identical over 7 bases. The CDR3 contains 12 residues. Unmatched junction bases numbered 3, after V lost 5 bases and J lost 6 bases. Germline CDR1 MNHEY, CDR2 SMNVEV (reference sequence). Here the CDR3 DNA reads TGTGCCAGCAGTCCAGGGGGAAATGGCTACACCTTC. Translated, it gives CASSPGGNGYTF.

The rearrangement uses TRBV9 and TRBJ2-7, with 7 positions matching TRBD2. The V segment lost 0 bases and the J segment 9 bases; nucleotides outside the gene matches: 3. This CDR3 spans 12 amino acids. The germline gives CDR1 SGDLS, CDR2 YYNGEE. The DNA for the CDR3 is TGTGCCAGCAGCGTAGGGCGGGGGTCGCAGTACTTC. Translation gives CASSVGRGSQYF.

V gene TRBV7-9 combines with J gene TRBJ1-1, with D hard to call. The V gene's germline CDR1 is SEHNR and CDR2 FQNEAQ (reference sequence). V was clipped by 8 bases and J by 5 bases, with 12 bases between them. The CDR3 covers 12 residues. CDR3 DNA: TGTGCCAGCCAGCCCGGGAGGACTGAAGCTTTCTTT. Its translation is CASQPGRTEAFF.